The table lists the clone carrying this T cell receptor (beta chain) with a few counts. These data originate in a study of blood T cells in healthy people across ages. From germline, CDR1 is SQVTM and CDR2 ANQGSEA. This CDR3 spans 13 amino acids. V lost 4 bases, J lost 4 bases, and 2 bases stayed unmatched. PCR was performed a second time for roughly 6 to 12 cycles using a sample-barcoded 5' primer and a J-beta primer mix. Via MiXCR, TCRdb re-called the 5' RACE reads, giving one row per CDR3 protein. Here the sample spans about 1,800,000 distinct CDR3 sequences, roughly 27% being singletons. The chain employs TRBV29-1 and TRBJ2-1; TRBD1 matches 9 bases. Input material: blood. The receptor's source is a woman in her twenties or thirties in good health. DNA of the CDR3: TGCAGCGTTGCGGGACAGGGATACAATGAGCAGTTCTTC. Translating it yields CSVAGQGYNEQFF.